Below, one T cell receptor beta chain is given with its context. What it recognizes is unknown. This sample stems from a study of T cell responses to AZD1222 COVID-19 vaccine. Some clones are missing from TCRdb's copy, which holds only in-frame ones; the method was immunoSEQ multiplex PCR. The table lists about 130,000 clones, roughly 88% of them singletons. V shed 1 base, J shed 10 bases, and the junction held 17 bases outside the gene matches. Germline CDR1 and CDR2: SGHAT and FQNNGV. The CDR3 is made up of 19 amino acids. Notes on the study in general: Reports indicate that nearly half of spike-specific TCRs are directed at unmutated variant regions.

The material was peripheral blood, obtained on day 0 of AZD1222 vaccination. The chain recombines TRBV11-2 with TRBJ2-1, with 12 nucleotides matching TRBD2. This receptor was identified in an adult in good health. The CDR3 nucleotides read TGTGCCAGCAGCTTAGGGCGGGCTAGCGGGAGGGCGCGTAGAGGAGAGCAGTTCTTC. It is translated as CASSLGRASGRARRGEQFF.